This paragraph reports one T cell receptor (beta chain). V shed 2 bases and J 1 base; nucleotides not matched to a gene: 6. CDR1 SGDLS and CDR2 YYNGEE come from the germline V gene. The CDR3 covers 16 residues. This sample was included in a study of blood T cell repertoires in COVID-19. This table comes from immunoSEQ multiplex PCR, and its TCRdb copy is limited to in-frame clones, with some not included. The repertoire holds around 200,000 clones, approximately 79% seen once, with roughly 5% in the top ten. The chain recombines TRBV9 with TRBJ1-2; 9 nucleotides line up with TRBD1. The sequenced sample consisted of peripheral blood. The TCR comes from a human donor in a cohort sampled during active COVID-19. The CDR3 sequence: CASSVNRGPYNYGYTF. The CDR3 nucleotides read TGTGCCAGCAGCGTCAACAGGGGGCCTTATAACTATGGCTACACCTTC.